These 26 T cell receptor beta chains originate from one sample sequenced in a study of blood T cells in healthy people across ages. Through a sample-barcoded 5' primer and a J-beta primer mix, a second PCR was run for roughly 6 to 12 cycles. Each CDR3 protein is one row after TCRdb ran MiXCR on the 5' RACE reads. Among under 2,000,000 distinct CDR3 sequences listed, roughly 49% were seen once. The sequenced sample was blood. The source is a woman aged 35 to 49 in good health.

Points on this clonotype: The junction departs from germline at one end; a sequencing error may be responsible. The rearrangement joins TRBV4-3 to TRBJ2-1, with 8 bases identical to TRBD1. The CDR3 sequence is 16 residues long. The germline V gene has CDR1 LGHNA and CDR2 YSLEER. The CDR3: CAGSQEGQGWGNEQFF. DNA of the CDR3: TGCGCCGGCAGCCAAGAAGGACAGGGCTGGGGCAATGAGCAGTTCTTC.

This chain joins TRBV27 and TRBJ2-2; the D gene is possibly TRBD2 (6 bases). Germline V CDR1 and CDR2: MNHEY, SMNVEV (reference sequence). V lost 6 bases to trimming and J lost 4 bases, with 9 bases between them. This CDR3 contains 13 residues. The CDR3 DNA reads TGTGCCAGCAGGGAGGGGTTCACCGGGGAGCTGTTTTTT. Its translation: CASREGFTGELFF.

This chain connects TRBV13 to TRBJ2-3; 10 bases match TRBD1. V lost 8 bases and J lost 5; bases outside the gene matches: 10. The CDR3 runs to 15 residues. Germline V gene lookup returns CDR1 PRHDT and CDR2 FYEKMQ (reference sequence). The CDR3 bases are TGTGCCAGCCTGCAATTGGGGACAGGGGTAGATACGCAGTATTTT. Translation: CASLQLGTGVDTQYF.

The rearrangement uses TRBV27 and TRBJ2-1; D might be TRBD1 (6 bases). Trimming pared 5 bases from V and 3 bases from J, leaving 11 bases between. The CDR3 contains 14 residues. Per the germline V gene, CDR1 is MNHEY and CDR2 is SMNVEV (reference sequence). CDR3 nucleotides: TGTGCCAGCAGTAGGGGGAACGTCTACAATGAGCAGTTCTTC. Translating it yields CASSRGNVYNEQFF.

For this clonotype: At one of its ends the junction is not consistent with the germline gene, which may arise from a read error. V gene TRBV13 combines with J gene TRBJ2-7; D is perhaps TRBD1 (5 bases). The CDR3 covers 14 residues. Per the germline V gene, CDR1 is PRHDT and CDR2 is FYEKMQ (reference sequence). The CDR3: CASSLARQGGEQYF. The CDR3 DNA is TGCGCCAGCAGCTTGGCGAGGCAGGGCGGCGAGCAGTACTTC.

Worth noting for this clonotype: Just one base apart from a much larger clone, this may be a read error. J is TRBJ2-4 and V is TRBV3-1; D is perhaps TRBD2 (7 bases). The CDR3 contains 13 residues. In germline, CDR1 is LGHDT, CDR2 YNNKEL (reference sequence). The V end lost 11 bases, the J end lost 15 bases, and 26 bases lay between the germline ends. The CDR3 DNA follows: TGTGCCGGCACCCAGGTTGGGGGGGGCCCCCTGTACTTC. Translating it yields CAGTQVGGGPLYF.

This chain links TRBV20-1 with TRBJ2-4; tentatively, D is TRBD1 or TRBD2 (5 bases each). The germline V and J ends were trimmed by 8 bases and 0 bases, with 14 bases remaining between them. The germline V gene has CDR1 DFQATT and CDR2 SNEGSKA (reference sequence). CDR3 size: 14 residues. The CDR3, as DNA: TGCAGTACCCCAGGGACGCTAGCCAAAAACATTCAGTACTTC. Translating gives CSTPGTLAKNIQYF.

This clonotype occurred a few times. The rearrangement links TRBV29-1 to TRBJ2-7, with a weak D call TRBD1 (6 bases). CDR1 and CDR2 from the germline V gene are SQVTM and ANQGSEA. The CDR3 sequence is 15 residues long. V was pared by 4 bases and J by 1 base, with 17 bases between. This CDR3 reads CSVGSGVGISYEQYF. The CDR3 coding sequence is TGCAGCGTTGGTTCAGGGGTGGGGATATCCTACGAGCAGTACTTC.

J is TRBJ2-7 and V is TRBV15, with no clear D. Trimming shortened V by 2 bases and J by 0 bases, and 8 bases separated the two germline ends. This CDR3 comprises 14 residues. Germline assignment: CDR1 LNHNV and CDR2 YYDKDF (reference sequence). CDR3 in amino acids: CATSRSVASYEQYF. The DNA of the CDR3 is TGTGCCACCAGCAGATCGGTGGCCTCCTACGAGCAGTACTTC.

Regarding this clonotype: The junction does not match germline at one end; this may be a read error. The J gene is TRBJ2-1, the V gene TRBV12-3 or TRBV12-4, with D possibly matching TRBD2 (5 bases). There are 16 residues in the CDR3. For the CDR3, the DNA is TGTACCAGCAGGCCACGGACTGGGTGGGGTTACAGTGAGCAGTTCTTC. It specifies CTSRPRTGWGYSEQFF.

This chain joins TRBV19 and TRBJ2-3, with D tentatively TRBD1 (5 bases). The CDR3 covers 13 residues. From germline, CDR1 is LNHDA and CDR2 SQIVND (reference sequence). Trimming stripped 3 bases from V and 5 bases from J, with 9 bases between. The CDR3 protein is CASSIGAGDTQYF. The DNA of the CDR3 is TGTGCCAGTAGTATTGGGGCCGGAGATACGCAGTATTTT.

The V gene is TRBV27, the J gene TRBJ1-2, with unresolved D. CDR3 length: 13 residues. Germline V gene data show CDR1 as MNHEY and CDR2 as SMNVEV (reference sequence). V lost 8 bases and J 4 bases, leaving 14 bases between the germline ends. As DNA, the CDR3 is TGTGCCAGCCGCCGGTTGGGAAGCTATGGCTACACCTTC. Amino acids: CASRRLGSYGYTF.

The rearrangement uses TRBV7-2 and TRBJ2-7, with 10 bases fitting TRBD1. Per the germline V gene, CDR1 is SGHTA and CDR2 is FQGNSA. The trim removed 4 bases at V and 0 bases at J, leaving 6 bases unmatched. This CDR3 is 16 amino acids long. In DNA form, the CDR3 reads TGTGCCAGCAGCTCATCGGGACAGGGGAGCTCCTACGAGCAGTACTTC. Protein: CASSSSGQGSSYEQYF.

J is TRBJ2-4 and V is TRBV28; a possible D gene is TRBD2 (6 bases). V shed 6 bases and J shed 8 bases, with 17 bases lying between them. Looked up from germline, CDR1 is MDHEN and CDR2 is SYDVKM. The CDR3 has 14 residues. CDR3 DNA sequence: TGTGCCAGCAGCCTACGGGGGTCATTGGACATTCAGTACTTC. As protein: CASSLRGSLDIQYF.

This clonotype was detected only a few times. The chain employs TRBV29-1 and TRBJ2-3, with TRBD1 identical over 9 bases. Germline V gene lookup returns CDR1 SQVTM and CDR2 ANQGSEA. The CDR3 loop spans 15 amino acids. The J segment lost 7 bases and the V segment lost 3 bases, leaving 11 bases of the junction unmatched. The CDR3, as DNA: TGCAGCGTTGATAATCGGGACAGGGCTACATATACGCAGTATTTT. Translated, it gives CSVDNRDRATYTQYF.

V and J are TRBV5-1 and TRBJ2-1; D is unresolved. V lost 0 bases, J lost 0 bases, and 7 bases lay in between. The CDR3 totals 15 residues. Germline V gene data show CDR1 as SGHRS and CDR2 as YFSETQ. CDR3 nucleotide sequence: TGCGCCAGCAGCTTGGAGGATACCTCCTACAATGAGCAGTTCTTC. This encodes CASSLEDTSYNEQFF.

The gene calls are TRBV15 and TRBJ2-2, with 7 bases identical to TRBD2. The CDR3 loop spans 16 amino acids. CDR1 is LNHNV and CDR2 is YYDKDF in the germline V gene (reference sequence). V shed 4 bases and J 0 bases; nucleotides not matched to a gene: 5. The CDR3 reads CATSTASGPNTGELFF. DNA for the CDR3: TGTGCCACCAGCACTGCTAGCGGACCGAACACCGGGGAGCTGTTTTTT.

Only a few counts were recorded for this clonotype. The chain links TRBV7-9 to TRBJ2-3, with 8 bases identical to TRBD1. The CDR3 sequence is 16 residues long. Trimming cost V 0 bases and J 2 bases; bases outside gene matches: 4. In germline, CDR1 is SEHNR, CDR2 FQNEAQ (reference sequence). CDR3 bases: TGTGCCAGCAGCTTAGCCCGGGACAGGTACACAGATACGCAGTATTTT. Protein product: CASSLARDRYTDTQYF.

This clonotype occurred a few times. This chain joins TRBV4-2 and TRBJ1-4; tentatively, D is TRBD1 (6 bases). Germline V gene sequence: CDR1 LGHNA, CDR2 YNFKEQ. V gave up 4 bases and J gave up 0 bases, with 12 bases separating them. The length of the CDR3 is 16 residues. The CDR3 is CASSPRTESTNEKLFF. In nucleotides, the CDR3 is TGTGCCAGCAGCCCTCGGACAGAATCAACTAATGAAAAACTGTTTTTT.

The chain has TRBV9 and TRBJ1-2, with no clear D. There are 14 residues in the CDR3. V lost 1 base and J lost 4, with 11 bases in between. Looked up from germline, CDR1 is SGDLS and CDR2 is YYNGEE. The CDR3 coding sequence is TGTGCCAGCAGCGTAAGGTTTAGAGGCTATGGCTACACCTTC. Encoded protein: CASSVRFRGYGYTF.

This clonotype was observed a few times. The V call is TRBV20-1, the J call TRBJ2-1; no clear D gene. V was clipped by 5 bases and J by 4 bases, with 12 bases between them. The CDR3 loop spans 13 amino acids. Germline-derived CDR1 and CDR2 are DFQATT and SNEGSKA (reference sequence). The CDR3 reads CSAPRTSYNEQFF. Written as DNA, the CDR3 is TGCAGTGCTCCCCGGACCAGTTACAATGAGCAGTTCTTC.

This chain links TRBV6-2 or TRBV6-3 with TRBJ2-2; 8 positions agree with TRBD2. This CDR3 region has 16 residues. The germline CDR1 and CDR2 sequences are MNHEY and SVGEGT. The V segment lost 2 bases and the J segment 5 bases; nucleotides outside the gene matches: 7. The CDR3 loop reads CASSYGAGGWTGELFF. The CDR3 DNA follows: TGTGCCAGCAGTTACGGGGCGGGAGGATGGACCGGGGAGCTGTTTTTT.

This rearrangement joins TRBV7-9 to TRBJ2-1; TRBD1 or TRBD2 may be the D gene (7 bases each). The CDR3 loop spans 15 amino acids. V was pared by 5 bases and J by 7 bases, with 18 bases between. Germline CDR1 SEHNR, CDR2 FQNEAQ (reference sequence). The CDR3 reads CASSPQGGALNEQFF. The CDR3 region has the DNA TGTGCCAGCAGCCCTCAGGGGGGGGCCCTGAATGAGCAGTTCTTC.

The CDR3 nucleotides are TGTGCCAGCAGTCGGGCCCTCTGGGAGACCCAGTACTTC. This gives the protein CASSRALWETQYF. This sequence joins TRBV28 and TRBJ2-5; D gene uncertain. The V gene's germline CDR1 is MDHEN and CDR2 SYDVKM. V lost 5 bases to trimming and J lost 5 bases, with 12 bases between them. CDR3 length: 13 amino acids.

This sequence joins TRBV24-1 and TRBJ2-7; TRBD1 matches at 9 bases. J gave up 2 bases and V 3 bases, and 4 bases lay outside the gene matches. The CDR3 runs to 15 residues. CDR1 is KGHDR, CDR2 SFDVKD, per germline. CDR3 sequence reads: CATSDPRTGAYEQYF. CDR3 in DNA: TGTGCCACCAGTGATCCCCGGACAGGGGCCTACGAGCAGTACTTC.

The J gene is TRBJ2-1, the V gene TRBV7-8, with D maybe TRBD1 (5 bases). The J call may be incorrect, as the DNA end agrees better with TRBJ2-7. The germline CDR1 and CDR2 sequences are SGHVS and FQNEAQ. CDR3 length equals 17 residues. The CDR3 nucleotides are TGTGCCAGCAGCCAGTTTTCGCAGGGTAGCTCCTACAATGAGCAGTACTTC. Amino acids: CASSQFSQGSSYNEQYF.